This T cell receptor (beta chain) was identified in a study of cytomegalovirus exposure and HLA in healthy donors. PCR used 60 Vbeta primers and 13 Jbeta primers. TCRdb keeps only in-frame clones here, not all; method: immunoSEQ multiplex PCR. Its listing shows fewer than 85,000 clones. Study results and limitations: A few of the chains that were CMV-associated were confirmed in vitro to be specific for CMV antigens. After further analysis at a later stage, around 17,000 TCR beta sequences were associated with HLA alleles at 0.05 false discovery rate.

All donors participated as healthy donors of bone marrow. With respect to this clone: Its antigen remains unknown.

This CDR3 is built from 15 residues. The V and J ends lost 3 bases and 4 bases, in that order; junction bases with no gene match: 7. CDR1 SGDLS and CDR2 YYNGEE come from the germline V gene. This receptor was taken from a man aged 25 to 40 in good health and CMV-seronegative. The specimen sequenced was PBMCs. V usage is TRBV9 and J usage is TRBJ1-2; 9 nucleotides match TRBD1. This CDR3 is CASSAGDRDSYGYTF. CDR3 in DNA: TGTGCCAGCAGCGCGGGGGACAGGGATTCCTATGGCTACACCTTC.